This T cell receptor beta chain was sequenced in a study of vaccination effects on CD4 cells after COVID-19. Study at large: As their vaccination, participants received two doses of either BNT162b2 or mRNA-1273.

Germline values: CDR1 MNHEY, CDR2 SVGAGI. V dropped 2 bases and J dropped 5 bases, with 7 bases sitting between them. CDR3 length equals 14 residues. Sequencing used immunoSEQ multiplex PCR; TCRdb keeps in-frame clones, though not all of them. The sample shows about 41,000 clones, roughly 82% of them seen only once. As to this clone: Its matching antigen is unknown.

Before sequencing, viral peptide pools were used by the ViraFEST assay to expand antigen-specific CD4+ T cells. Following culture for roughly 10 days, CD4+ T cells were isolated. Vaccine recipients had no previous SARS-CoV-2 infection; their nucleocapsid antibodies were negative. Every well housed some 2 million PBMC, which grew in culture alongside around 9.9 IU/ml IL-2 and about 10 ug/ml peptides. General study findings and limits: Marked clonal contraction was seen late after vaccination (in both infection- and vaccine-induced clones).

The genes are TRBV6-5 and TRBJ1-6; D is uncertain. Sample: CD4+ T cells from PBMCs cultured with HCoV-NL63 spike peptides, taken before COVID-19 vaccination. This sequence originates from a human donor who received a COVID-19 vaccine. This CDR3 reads CASSYGIHNSPLHF. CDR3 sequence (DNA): TGTGCCAGCAGTTACGGCATACATAATTCACCCCTCCACTTT.